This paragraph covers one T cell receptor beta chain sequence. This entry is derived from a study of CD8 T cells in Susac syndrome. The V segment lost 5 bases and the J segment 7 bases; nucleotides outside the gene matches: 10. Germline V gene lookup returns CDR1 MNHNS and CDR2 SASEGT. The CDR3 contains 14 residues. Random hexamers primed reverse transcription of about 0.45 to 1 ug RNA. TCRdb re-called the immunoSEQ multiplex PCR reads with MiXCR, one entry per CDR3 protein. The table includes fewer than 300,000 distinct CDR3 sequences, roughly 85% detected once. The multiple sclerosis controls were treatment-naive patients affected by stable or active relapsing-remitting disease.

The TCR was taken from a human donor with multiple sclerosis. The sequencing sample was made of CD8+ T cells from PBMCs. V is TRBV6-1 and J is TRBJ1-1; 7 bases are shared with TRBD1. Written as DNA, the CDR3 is TGTGCCAGCAGTTCAGGGGGGGCGCGTGGTGAAGCTTTCTTT. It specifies CASSSGGARGEAFF.